The sequence of this T cell receptor (beta chain) was determined in a study of cytomegalovirus exposure and HLA in healthy donors. Points from the study as a whole: Links to common viral pathogens appeared, in a later analysis, for several of the most significant clusters. As confirmed in vitro, three CMV-associated chains were specific for CMV antigens. Later genetic work tied a missense DCLRE1C variant to beta-chain V and J trimming.

PCR primers comprised 60 Vbeta and 13 Jbeta primers. Produced via immunoSEQ multiplex PCR; TCRdb's table is partial and in-frame only. The sample includes 130,000 or so clones, over 70% seen only once; the top ten take over 1.3%. Per the germline V gene, CDR1 is SGDLS and CDR2 is YYNGEE. V shed 0 bases and J shed 3 bases, with 4 bases lying between them. The CDR3 runs to 13 residues. A remark on this clone: Its antigen is currently unknown.

The sequence was obtained from a woman aged 40 to 50 in good health and CMV-seronegative. Sequencing input: PBMCs. This chain connects TRBV9 to TRBJ2-1; D is ambiguous. CDR3 in DNA: TGTGCCAGCAGCGTAGAGCTCTACAATGAGCAGTTCTTC. This codes for CASSVELYNEQFF.